This T cell receptor beta chain emerged from a study of blood T cell repertoires in COVID-19. Study at large: From the United States, Italy and Spain came samples of acute and convalescent COVID-19.

CDR1 is SGHRS and CDR2 is YFSETQ in the germline V gene. The CDR3 consists of 16 residues. The trim removed 4 bases at V and 5 bases at J, leaving 8 bases unmatched. Seattle participants joined during active infection and were tracked over time. TCRdb's copy holds only in-frame clones and misses some; the assay was immunoSEQ multiplex PCR. The sample contains 330,000 or so clones, about 87% of which appear only once. This chain uses TRBV5-1 with TRBJ2-7, with 14 bases fitting TRBD2. The clonotype was recovered from a man aged 30 to 39 with COVID-19, enrolled during active disease. The sequenced sample was peripheral blood. The CDR3 is CASSLGLAGVLDEQYF. CDR3 sequence (DNA): TGCGCCAGCAGCCTGGGACTAGCGGGAGTCCTAGACGAGCAGTACTTC.